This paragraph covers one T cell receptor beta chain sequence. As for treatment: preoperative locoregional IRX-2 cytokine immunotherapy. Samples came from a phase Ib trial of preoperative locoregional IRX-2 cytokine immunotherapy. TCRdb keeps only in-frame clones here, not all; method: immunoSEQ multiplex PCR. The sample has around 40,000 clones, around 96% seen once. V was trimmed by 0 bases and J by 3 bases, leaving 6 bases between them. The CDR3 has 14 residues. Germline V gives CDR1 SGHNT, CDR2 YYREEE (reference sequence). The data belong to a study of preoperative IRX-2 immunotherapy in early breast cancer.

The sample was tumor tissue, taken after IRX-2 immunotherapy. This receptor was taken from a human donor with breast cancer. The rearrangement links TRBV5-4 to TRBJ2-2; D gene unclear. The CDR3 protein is CASSLDSDTGELFF. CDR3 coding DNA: TGTGCCAGCAGCTTGGATTCGGACACCGGGGAGCTGTTTTTT.